The rows below give T cell receptor beta chains drawn from one sample of a study of T cells in Graves' hyperthyroidism and ophthalmopathy. A single record per CDR3 protein comes from TCRdb applying MiXCR to the multiplex PCR reads. The table lists about 840,000 distinct CDR3 sequences, about 38% of them singletons. The sample comprised blood. All receptors derive from a man aged 18-30 years with Graves' hyperthyroidism. CDR3s include the opening cysteine and the closing phenylalanine or tryptophan. The D gene is left open where the match is weak. Part of the rows lack a size; the others show once, few, many or a class for expanded clones.

>.|TRBV11-1|TRBJ2-5|.
TGTGCCAGCAGCTGCCCCAATCGACAGATACAAAAGCAAGAGACCCAGTACTTC
CASSCPNRQIQKQETQYF
>.|TRBV19|TRBJ1-2|.
TGTGCCACCCAGGACAGCACGTCTAACTATGGCTACACCTTC
CATQDSTSNYGYTF
>few|TRBV29-1|TRBJ1-5|.
TGCAGCGTTGGAAGGGGTGATCAGCCCCAGCATTTT
CSVGRGDQPQHF
>few|TRBV19|TRBJ2-3|.
TGTGCCAGTAGTACCCCTCTCACCACAGATACGCAGTATTTT
CASSTPLTTDTQYF
>many|TRBV9|TRBJ1-1|.
TGTGCCAGCAGCTCAGGGTTGGCGAACACTGAAGCTTTCTTT
CASSSGLANTEAFF
>.|TRBV29-1|TRBJ1-2|.
TGCAGCGTTGAAGCAGGGAAGGGCGATGGCTACACCTTC
CSVEAGKGDGYTF
>.|TRBV5-5|TRBJ2-5|.
TGTGCCAGCAGCCCCGGGGTCCTAAAGGAGACCCAGTACTTC
CASSPGVLKETQYF
>.|TRBV29-1|TRBJ2-5|TRBD2
TGCAGCGTGGAACTCGCAGGGAGCGGGAGTGAGACCCAGTACTTC
CSVELAGSGSETQYF
>.|TRBV6-6|TRBJ2-7|.
TGTGCCAGCGCCAATCTACCGGGCGCCTACGAGCAGTACTTC
CASANLPGAYEQYF
>many|TRBV20-1|TRBJ2-7|.
TGCAGTGCTAGGTTCGCAGCCTACGAGCAGTACTTC
CSARFAAYEQYF
>.|TRBV5-6|TRBJ2-7|TRBD1
TGTGCCAGCAGCTTCAGGGGGCCCAGCTCCTACGAGCAGTACTTC
CASSFRGPSSYEQYF
>few|TRBV4-2|TRBJ1-6|.
TGTGCCAGCAGCCAAGATGTCAATTCACCCCTCCACTTT
CASSQDVNSPLHF
>few|TRBV7-8|TRBJ2-3|TRBD2
TGTGCCAGCGGTGGACTAGCGGGAGGTCACGATACGCAGTATTTT
CASGGLAGGHDTQYF
>.|TRBV5-5|TRBJ1-1|TRBD1
TGTGCCAGCAGCTTGGGACTCCGGACAGGGGGCTTCATGAACACTGAAGCTTTCTTT
CASSLGLRTGGFMNTEAFF
>many|TRBV11-3|TRBJ1-6|.
TGTGCCAGCAGCCTCGTTTCAGGACGTTCACCCCTCCACTTT
CASSLVSGRSPLHF
>.|TRBV5-5|TRBJ2-5|.
TGCGCCAGCAGCTCGGCGGGACAGCTAGTGGAGCAGTACTTC
CASSSAGQLVEQYF